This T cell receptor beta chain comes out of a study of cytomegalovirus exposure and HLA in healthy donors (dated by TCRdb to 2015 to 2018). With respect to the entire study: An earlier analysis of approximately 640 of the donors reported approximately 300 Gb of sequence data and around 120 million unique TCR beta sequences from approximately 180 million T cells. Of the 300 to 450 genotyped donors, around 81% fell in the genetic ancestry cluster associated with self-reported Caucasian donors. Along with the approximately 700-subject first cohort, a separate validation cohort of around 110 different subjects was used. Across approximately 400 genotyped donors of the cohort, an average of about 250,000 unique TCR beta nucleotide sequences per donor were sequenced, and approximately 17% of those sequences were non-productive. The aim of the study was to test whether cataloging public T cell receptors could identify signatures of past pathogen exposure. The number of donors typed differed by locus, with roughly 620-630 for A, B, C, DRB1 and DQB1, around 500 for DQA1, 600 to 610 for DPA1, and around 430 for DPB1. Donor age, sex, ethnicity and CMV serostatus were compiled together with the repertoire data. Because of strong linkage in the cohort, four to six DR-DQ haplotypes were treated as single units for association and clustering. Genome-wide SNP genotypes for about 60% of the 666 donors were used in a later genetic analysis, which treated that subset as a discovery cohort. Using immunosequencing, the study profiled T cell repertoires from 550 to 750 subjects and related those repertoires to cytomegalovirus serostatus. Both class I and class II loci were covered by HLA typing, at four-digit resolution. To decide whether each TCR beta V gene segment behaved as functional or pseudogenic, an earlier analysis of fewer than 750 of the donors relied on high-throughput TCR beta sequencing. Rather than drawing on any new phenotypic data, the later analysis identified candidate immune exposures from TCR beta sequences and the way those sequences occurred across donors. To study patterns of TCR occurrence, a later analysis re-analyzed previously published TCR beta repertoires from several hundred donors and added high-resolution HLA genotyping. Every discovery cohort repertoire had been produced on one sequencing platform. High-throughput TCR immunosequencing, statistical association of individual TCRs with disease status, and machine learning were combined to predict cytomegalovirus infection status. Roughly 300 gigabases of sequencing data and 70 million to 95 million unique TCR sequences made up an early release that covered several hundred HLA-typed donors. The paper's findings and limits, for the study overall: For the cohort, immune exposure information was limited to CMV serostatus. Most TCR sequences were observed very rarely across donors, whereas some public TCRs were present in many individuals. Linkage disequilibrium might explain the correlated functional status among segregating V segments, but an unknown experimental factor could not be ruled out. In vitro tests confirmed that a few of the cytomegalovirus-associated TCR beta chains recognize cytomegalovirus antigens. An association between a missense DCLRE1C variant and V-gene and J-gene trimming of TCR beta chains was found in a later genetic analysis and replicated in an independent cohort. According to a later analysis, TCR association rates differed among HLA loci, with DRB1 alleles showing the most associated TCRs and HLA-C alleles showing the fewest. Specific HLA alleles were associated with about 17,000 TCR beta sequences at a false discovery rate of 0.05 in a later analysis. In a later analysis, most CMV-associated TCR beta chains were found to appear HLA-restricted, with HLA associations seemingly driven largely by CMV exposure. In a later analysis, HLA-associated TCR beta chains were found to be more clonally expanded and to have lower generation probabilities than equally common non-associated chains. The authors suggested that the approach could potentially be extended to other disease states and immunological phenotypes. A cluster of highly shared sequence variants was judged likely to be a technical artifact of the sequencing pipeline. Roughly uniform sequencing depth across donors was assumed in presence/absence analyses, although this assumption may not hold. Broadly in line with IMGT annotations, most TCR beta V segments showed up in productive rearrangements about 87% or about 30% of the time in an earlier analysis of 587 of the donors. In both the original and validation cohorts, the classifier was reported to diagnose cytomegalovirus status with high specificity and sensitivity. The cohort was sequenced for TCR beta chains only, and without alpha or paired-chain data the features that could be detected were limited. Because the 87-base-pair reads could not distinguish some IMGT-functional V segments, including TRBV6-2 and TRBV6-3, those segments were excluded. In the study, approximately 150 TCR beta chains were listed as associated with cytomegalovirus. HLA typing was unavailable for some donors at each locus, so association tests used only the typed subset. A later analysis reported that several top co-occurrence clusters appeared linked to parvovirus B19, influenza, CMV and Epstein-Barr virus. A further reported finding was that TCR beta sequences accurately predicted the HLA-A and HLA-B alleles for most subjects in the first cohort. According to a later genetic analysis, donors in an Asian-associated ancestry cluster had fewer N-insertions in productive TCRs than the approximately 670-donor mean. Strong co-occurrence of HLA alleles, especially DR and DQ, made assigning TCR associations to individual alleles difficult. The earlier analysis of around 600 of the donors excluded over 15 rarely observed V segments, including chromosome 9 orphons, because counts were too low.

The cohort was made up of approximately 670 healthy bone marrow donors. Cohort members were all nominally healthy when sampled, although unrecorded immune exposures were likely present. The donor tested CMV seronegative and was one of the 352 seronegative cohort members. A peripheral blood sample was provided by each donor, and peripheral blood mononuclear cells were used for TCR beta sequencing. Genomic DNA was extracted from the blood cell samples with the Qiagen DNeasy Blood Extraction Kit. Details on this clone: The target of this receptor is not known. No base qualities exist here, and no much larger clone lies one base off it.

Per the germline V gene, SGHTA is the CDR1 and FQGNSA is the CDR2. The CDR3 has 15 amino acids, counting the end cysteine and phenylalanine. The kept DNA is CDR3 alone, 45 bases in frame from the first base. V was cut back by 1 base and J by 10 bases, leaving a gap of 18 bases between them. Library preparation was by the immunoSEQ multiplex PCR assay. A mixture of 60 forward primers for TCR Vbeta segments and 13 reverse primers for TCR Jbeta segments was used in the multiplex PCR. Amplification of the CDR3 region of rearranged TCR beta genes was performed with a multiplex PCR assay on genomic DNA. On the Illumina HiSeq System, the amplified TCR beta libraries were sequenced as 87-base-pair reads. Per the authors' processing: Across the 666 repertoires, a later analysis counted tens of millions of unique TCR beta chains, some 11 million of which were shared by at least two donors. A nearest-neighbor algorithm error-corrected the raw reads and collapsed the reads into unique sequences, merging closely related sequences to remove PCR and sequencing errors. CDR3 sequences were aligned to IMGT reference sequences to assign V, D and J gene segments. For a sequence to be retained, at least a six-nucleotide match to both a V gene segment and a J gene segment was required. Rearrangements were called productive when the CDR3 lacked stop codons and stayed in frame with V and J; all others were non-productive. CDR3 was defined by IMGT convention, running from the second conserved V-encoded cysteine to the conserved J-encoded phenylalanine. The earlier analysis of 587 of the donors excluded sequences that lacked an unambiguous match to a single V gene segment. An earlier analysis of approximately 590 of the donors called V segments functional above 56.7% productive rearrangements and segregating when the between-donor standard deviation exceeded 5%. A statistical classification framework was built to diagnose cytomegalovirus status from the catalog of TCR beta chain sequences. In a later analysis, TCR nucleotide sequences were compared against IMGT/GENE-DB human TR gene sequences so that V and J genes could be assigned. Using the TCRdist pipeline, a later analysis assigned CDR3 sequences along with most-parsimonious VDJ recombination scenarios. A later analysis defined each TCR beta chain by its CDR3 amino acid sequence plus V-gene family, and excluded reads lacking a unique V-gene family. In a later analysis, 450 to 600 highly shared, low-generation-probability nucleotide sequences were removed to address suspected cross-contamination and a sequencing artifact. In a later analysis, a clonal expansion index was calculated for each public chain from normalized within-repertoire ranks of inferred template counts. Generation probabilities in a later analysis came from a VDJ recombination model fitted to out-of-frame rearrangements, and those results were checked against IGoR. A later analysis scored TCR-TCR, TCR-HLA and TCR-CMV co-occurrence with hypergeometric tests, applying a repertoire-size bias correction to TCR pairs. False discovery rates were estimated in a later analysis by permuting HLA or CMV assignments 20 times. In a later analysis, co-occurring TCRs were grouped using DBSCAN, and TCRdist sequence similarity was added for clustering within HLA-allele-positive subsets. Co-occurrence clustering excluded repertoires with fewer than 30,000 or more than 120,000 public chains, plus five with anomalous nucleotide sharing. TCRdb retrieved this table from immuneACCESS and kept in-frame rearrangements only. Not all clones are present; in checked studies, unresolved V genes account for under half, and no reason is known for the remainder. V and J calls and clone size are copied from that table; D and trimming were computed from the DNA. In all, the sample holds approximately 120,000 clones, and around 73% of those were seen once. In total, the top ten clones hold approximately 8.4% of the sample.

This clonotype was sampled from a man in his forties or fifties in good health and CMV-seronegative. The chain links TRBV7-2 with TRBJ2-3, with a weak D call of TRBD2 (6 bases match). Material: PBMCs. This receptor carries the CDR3 CASSLGLVGGVAQYF. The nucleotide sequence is TGTGCCAGCAGCTTAGGGTTGGTGGGGGGAGTGGCGCAGTATTTT.